This T cell receptor (beta chain) stems from a study of shared clonotypes between healthy human individuals. This clone showed up just once. The method was immunoSEQ multiplex PCR; TCRdb's version includes in-frame clones alone and lacks a portion of them. This sample has around 370,000 clones; about 96% occur once, and the top ten carry around 0.3%. The germline V gene encodes CDR1 WSHSY and CDR2 SAAADI. V shed 7 bases and J 4 bases; nucleotides not matched to a gene: 12. The CDR3 runs 15 residues. The sample consisted of memory CD8+ T cells sorted from blood. Documented subset: CD45RO+ cells pooled with CCR7-negative TemRA cells. The sequence was obtained from a man between 25 and 39 years old in good health. This chain connects TRBV10-2 to TRBJ1-2; 7 bases agree with TRBD1. CDR3 DNA: TGCGCCAGCAAATTGATGAGGGGGCTGGGCTATGGCTACACCTTC. This codes for CASKLMRGLGYGYTF.